The 10 T cell receptor beta chains given below trace back to one sample, sequenced in a study of blood T cells in healthy people across ages (dated by TCRdb to between 2014 and 2017). To prepare the library, 5' RACE was applied. This sample was sequenced with an Illumina HiSeq 2500. A second PCR of roughly 7 to 11 cycles was run with a J-beta primer mix and a sample-barcoded 5' primer. The public reads were run again by TCRdb, first through fastp at Q25 and then through MiXCR, and only productive beta chains were kept. Rows merge per CDR3 protein into single entries with the most common DNA and genes. The sample records about 680,000 distinct CDR3 sequences, over 45% of which are singletons. The ten largest clonotypes hold approximately 32% of the sample. Sequencing was done on a sample of blood. Receptors originate from a woman between 55 and 75 years old in good health.

This clonotype was seen only a few times. Since a much larger clone is just one base distant, this may be a read error. The chain couples TRBV9 to TRBJ2-4; D is unclear. V lost 4 bases, J lost 6 bases, and 14 bases lay in between. CDR3 size: 14 residues. Per germline, CDR1 SGDLS and CDR2 YYNGEE. The CDR3 DNA sequence: TGTGCCAGCAGCAGTGCGGACGGTGGAAACATTCAGTACTTC. Its translation is CASSSADGGNIQYF. The full variable domain, completed using reference TRBV9 and TRBJ2-4, is DSGVTQTPKHLITATGQRVTLRCSPRSGDLSVYWYQQSLDQGLQFLIQYYNGEERAKGNILERFSAQQFPDLHSELNLSSLELGDSALYFCASSSADGGNIQYFGAGTRLSVL.

The chain carries TRBV28 and TRBJ1-2; 8 nucleotides align to TRBD1. The CDR3 is 13 amino acids. V dropped 6 bases and J dropped 9; count of bases not matched to a gene: 9. CDR1 and CDR2 (germline): MDHEN, SYDVKM. CDR3 region: CASRPGQGRSYTF. CDR3 DNA: TGTGCCAGCAGACCTGGACAGGGCCGGAGCTACACCTTC.

This clonotype has a count of ten or more. J is TRBJ2-7 and V is TRBV4-3; a possible D gene is TRBD1 (5 bases). Looked up from germline, CDR1 is LGHNA and CDR2 is YSLEER. This CDR3 has 13 residues. With 0 bases removed from V and 4 bases from J, the gap between germline ends came to 7 bases. The DNA for the CDR3 is TGCGCCAGCAGCCAAGACAGGGTATACGAGCAGTACTTC. Translation gives CASSQDRVYEQYF.

V is TRBV18 and J is TRBJ2-3, with D perhaps TRBD1 (5 bases). The CDR3 consists of 13 residues. From germline, CDR1 is KGHSH and CDR2 LQKENI. V was pared by 3 bases and J by 10 bases, with 14 bases between. The CDR3 sequence: CASSPGANPSQYF. Here the CDR3 DNA reads TGTGCCAGCTCACCTGGGGCCAACCCCTCGCAGTATTTT. The full variable domain, rest sourced from reference TRBV18 and TRBJ2-3, is NAGVMQNPRHLVRRRGQEARLRCSPMKGHSHVYWYRQLPEEGLKFMVYLQKENIIDESGMPKERFSAEFPKEGPSILRIQQVVRGDSAAYFCASSPGANPSQYFGPGTRLTVL.

This clonotype was found once. Sequence at one end of the junction differs from germline and may be a read error. V gene TRBV7-9 combines with J gene TRBJ2-3; D is unresolved. This CDR3 contains 16 residues. Germline V gene data show CDR1 as SEHNR and CDR2 as FQNEAQ (reference sequence). The CDR3 loop is CVSSLTESFITDTQYF. As DNA, the CDR3 is TGTGTCAGCAGCTTGACGGAGAGTTTCATCACAGATACGCAGTATTTT.

V gene TRBV7-2 combines with J gene TRBJ2-1; tentatively, D is TRBD1 (5 bases). V dropped 5 bases and J dropped 7 bases, with 9 bases sitting between them. The germline V gene encodes CDR1 SGHTA and CDR2 FQGNSA. The CDR3 extends over 12 amino acids. This CDR3 is CASSLQVNEQFF. DNA of the CDR3: TGTGCCAGCAGCCTACAGGTTAATGAGCAGTTCTTC. The whole variable domain, filled in from reference TRBV7-2 and TRBJ2-1, reads GAGVSQSPSNKVTEKGKDVELRCDPISGHTALYWYRQSLGQGLEFLIYFQGNSAPDKSGLPSDRFSAERTGGSVSTLTIQRTQQEDSAVYLCASSLQVNEQFFGPGTRLTVL.

This chain joins TRBV21-1 and TRBJ2-3; no check of the table's D call, TRBD1, against the DNA was made. TRBV21-1 is a pseudogene. CDR3 length equals 16 residues. This CDR3 is CASSIRQGRNTDTQYF. The CDR3 DNA reads TGTGCCAGCAGCATCCGACAGGGACGAAACACAGATACGCAGTATTTT.

This clonotype was seen a handful of times. The chain links TRBV20-1 to TRBJ2-4, with D possibly being TRBD1 or TRBD2 (5 bases each). This CDR3 region has 12 residues. Per the germline V gene, CDR1 is DFQATT and CDR2 is SNEGSKA (reference sequence). The V gene lost 3 bases and the J gene lost 5 bases, with 8 bases spanning the gap. CDR3 residues: CSASGDQNIQYF. Written as DNA, the CDR3 is TGCAGTGCTAGTGGGGACCAAAACATTCAGTACTTC.

In its sample, this clonotype was seen once. The chain carries TRBV10-3 and TRBJ1-2; 11 bases are shared with TRBD1. The ends lost 2 bases at V and 10 bases at J; junction bases unmatched: 9. The CDR3 totals 15 residues. Germline V gene sequence: CDR1 ENHRY, CDR2 SYGVKD. The CDR3 nucleotides read TGTGCCATCAGTGAGCGGGCCGGGACAGGGGGATCCTACACCTTC. This codes for CAISERAGTGGSYTF.

This chain uses TRBV7-3 with TRBJ2-1; 9 positions match TRBD2. CDR3 length: 17 residues. CDR1 is SGHTA, CDR2 FQGTGA, per germline. With 1 base clipped from V and 5 bases from J, the junction kept 9 bases outside the gene matches. The CDR3 sequence is CASSLRVGREGDNEQFF. The CDR3 nucleotides read TGTGCCAGCAGCTTAAGGGTAGGGCGGGAGGGCGACAATGAGCAGTTCTTC.